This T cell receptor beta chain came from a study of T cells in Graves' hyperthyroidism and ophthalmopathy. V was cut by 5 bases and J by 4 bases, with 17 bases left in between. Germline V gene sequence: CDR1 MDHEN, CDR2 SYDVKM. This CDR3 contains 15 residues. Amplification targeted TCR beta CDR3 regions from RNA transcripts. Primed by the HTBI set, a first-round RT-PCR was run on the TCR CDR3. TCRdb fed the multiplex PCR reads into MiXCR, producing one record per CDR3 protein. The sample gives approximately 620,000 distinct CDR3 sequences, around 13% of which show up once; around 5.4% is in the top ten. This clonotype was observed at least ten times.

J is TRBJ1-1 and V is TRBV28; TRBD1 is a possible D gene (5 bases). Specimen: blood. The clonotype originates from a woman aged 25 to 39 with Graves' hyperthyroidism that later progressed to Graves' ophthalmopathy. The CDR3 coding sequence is TGTGCCAGCAGTGAGCGGCCGGGGGATGGCACTGAAGCTTTCTTT. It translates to CASSERPGDGTEAFF.